The 18 T cell receptor beta chains presented below share a single source sample, sequenced in a study of prognosis after radiotherapy for stage I lung cancer (dated by TCRdb to the early 2020s). The data were produced on an Illumina HiSeq 3000. The TCR beta CDR3 region was amplified from genomic DNA by two rounds of multiplex PCR. In the first PCR round, primers specific to each TRBV and TRBJ gene were used, and the primer sequences were filed in Chinese patent CN105087789A. TCRdb ran its own pipeline on the public reads, namely fastp trimming at Q25 and MiXCR clone calling, and kept in-frame beta chains. Every distinct CDR3 protein forms one entry, paired with its most common genes and DNA. For this sample there are some 38,000 distinct CDR3 sequences; less than 25% appear just once. Together, the top ten hold 20% to 25% of the sample. Sequencing was performed on PBMCs, taken before or after stereotactic body radiation therapy (not recorded which). All receptors derive from a donor over 45 with non-small cell lung cancer.

This clonotype has a count of ten or more. The J gene is TRBJ2-1, the V gene TRBV29-1; 9 bases align to TRBD1. After removal of 4 bases from V and 5 bases from J, the junction contained 6 bases not matched to a gene. This CDR3 is 14 amino acids long. Germline CDR1 is SQVTM and CDR2 is ANQGSEA. The chain's CDR3 is CSVGIWDRDNEQFF. The CDR3 nucleotides read TGCAGCGTTGGTATTTGGGACAGGGACAATGAGCAGTTCTTC.

At least ten counts were recorded for this clonotype. This chain joins TRBV28 and TRBJ1-1; no reliable D call. CDR1 is MDHEN and CDR2 is SYDVKM in the germline V gene. The CDR3 contains 15 residues. V was clipped by 1 base and J by 5 bases, with 14 bases between them. The DNA for the CDR3 is TGTGCCAGCAGTTTATCGCGGGGTGGTCGGACTGAAGCTTTCTTT. Translating gives CASSLSRGGRTEAFF.

By frequency in the sample, this clonotype is medium-sized. The CDR3 here is CSAQNAGGSHYGYTF. CDR3 nucleotides: TGCAGTGCCCAGAATGCTGGGGGGAGTCACTATGGCTACACCTTC. The rearrangement links TRBV20-1 to TRBJ1-2; perhaps TRBD1 as D (5 bases). Germline V gene data show CDR1 as DFQATT and CDR2 as SNEGSKA (reference sequence). Between the trimmed V and J ends, which lost 6 bases and 3 bases, there was a span of 20 bases. The CDR3 contains 15 residues.

This clonotype appeared once. With a much larger clone just one base away, this may be a read error. This chain links TRBV6-9 with TRBJ2-7; no clear D gene. In germline, CDR1 is MNHGY, CDR2 SVAAGI. The CDR3 is 14 residues long. The CDR3: CASNADRLLSKQHF. Here the CDR3 DNA reads TGTGCCAGCAACGCGGACCGATTGCTGAGTAAGCAGCACTTC.

The sample holds many counts of this clonotype. V and J are TRBV2 and TRBJ1-2; 9 nucleotides align to TRBD1. The V segment lost 6 bases and the J segment 3 bases; nucleotides outside the gene matches: 5. This CDR3 region has 14 residues. In germline, CDR1 is SNHLY, CDR2 FYNNEI. CDR3 DNA sequence: TGTGCCAGCAGAACCGGGACAGGGCACTATGGCTACACCTTC. As protein: CASRTGTGHYGYTF.

Only one count was recorded for this clonotype. This chain links TRBV30 with TRBJ1-4; 9 bases are shared with TRBD1. Germline assignment: CDR1 GTSNPN and CDR2 SVGIG (reference sequence). Trimming took 7 bases from V and 8 from J; bases not matched to a gene: 5. CDR3 length: 12 residues. The CDR3, as DNA: TGTGCCTTACAGGGGGCTATCGAAAAACTGTTTTTT. Its protein is CALQGAIEKLFF.

This clonotype has ten or more counts. V gene TRBV6-5 combines with J gene TRBJ2-1, with TRBD2 identical over 9 bases. Looked up from germline, CDR1 is MNHEY and CDR2 is SVGAGI. The ends lost 2 bases at V and 8 bases at J; junction bases unmatched: 4. The CDR3 loop spans 14 amino acids. This chain's CDR3 is CASSYAGGPYEQFF. For the CDR3, the DNA is TGTGCCAGCAGTTACGCGGGAGGGCCTTATGAGCAGTTCTTC.

On this clonotype: This may stem from a read error, because a much larger clone lies one nucleotide away. V and J are TRBV20-1 and TRBJ2-7; D not resolved. The CDR3 extends over 13 amino acids. Trimming pared 8 bases from V and 2 bases from J, leaving 16 bases between. Germline values: CDR1 DFQATT, CDR2 SNEGSKA (reference sequence). The CDR3 sequence is CSPRLESPYEQYF. The CDR3, as DNA: TGCAGTCCTCGGTTGGAGAGCCCCTACGAGCAGTACTTC.

V and J are TRBV20-1 and TRBJ2-7; weak D call: TRBD2 (5 bases). Germline V gives CDR1 DFQATT, CDR2 SNEGSKA (reference sequence). This CDR3 is built from 11 residues. The V and J ends lost 7 bases and 4 bases respectively, with 11 bases between them. The CDR3 nucleotides are TGCAGTGGGAGGAGTAGGTACGAGCAGTACTTC. Its translation is CSGRSRYEQYF.

This clonotype occurred many times. The chain recombines TRBV5-5 with TRBJ1-6; D is undetermined. Germline V lookup: CDR1 SGHKS, CDR2 YYEKEE (reference sequence). CDR3 length: 18 residues. Trimming took 3 bases from V and 0 from J, leaving 16 bases between them. CDR3 loop: CASSWRTGISSYNSPLHF. CDR3 DNA sequence: TGTGCCAGCAGCTGGCGGACGGGAATAAGCTCCTATAATTCACCCCTCCACTTT.

At least ten counts were recorded for this clonotype. The chain links TRBV6-1 to TRBJ2-1, with 12 bases fitting TRBD1. Germline V CDR1 and CDR2: MNHNS, SASEGT. The CDR3 covers 15 residues. V shed 8 bases and J 4 bases; nucleotides not matched to a gene: 6. The DNA for the CDR3 is TGTGCCAGCGGGACAGGGGGCGCGGGTTACAATGAGCAGTTCTTC. Translation: CASGTGGAGYNEQFF.

This clonotype was detected a few times. The rearrangement joins TRBV10-2 to TRBJ1-1; D unresolved. CDR3 length equals 14 residues. The germline gives CDR1 WSHSY, CDR2 SAAADI. V was shortened by 6 bases and J by 1 base, with 12 bases between the two germline ends. The CDR3 nucleotides are TGCGCCAGCAGCCTCAGTAACCAGAACACTGAAGCTTTCTTT. As protein: CASSLSNQNTEAFF.

This clonotype was observed at least ten times. The chain joins TRBV20-1 to TRBJ2-1; tentative D call: TRBD1 (7 bases). V was clipped by 5 bases and J by 8 bases, with 25 bases between them. CDR1 is DFQATT, CDR2 SNEGSKA, per germline (reference sequence). This CDR3 comprises 16 residues. The DNA of the CDR3 is TGCAGTGCTTCCACTTTTGCAGGGGGGCCGGGCTATGAGCAGTTCTTC. Translation gives CSASTFAGGPGYEQFF.

This clonotype came up many times. The V and J genes are TRBV2 and TRBJ2-1, with D unresolved. The CDR3 covers 13 residues. V was cut by 4 bases and J by 4 bases, with 8 bases left in between. CDR1 SNHLY and CDR2 FYNNEI come from the germline V gene. DNA for the CDR3: TGTGCCAGCAGTGCGTCAATTTACAATGAGCAGTTCTTC. It codes for CASSASIYNEQFF.

In this sample, this clonotype turned up many times. Written as DNA, the CDR3 is TGCGCCAGCAGCCGCGCAACTGGAGAAGAGACCCAGTACTTC. This translates into CASSRATGEETQYF. The rearrangement joins TRBV5-1 to TRBJ2-5; D remains unclear. The germline gives CDR1 SGHRS, CDR2 YFSETQ. The ends were cut back, 4 bases at V and 3 bases at J, with 13 bases in the middle. The CDR3 runs to 14 residues.

The sample holds many counts of this clonotype. The genes are TRBV11-2 and TRBJ2-7; 14 nucleotides align to TRBD2. The CDR3 loop spans 17 amino acids. The V gene's germline CDR1 is SGHAT and CDR2 FQNNGV. V shed 4 bases, J shed 6 bases, and the junction held 11 bases outside the gene matches. The chain's CDR3 is CASSSKRRLAGGVEQYF. The CDR3 DNA is TGTGCCAGCAGCTCAAAACGTCGACTAGCGGGGGGGGTCGAGCAGTACTTC.

The table lists this clonotype with many counts. The J gene is TRBJ2-6, the V gene TRBV6-1; tentative D call: TRBD2 (5 bases). The germline gives CDR1 MNHNS, CDR2 SASEGT. Trimming stripped 6 bases from V and 4 bases from J, with 7 bases between. This CDR3 contains 13 residues. This CDR3 is CASRGSGANVLTF. The CDR3 DNA is TGTGCCAGCAGGGGGAGCGGGGCCAACGTCCTGACTTTC.

Details on this clonotype: This clone may be a read error of a much larger clone one base away. This chain joins TRBV28 and TRBJ2-5; D ambiguous. Germline lookup yields CDR1 MDHEN and CDR2 SYDVKM. This CDR3 spans 13 amino acids. Trimming cost V 3 bases and J 5 bases, with 10 bases left between them. In nucleotides, the CDR3 is TGTGCCAGCAGTTTGTCCTACGTGGAGACCCAGTACTTC. Translated, it gives CASSLSYVETQYF.